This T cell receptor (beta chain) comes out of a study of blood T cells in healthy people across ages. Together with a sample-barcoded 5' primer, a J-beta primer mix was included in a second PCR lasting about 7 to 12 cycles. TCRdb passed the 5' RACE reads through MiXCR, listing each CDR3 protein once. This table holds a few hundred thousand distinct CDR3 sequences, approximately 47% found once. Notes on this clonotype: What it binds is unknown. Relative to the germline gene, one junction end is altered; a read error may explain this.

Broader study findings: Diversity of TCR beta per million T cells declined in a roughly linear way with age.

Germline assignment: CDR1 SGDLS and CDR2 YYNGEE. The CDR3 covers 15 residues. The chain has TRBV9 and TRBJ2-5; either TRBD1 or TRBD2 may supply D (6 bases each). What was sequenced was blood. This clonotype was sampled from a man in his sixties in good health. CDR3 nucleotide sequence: TGTGCCAGCAGCGGACGGGGGCAGTACCAAGAGACCCGGTACTTC. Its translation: CASSGRGQYQETRYF. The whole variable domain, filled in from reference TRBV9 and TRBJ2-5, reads DSGVTQTPKHLITATGQRVTLRCSPRSGDLSVYWYQQSLDQGLQFLIQYYNGEERAKGNILERFSAQQFPDLHSELNLSSLELGDSALYFCASSGRGQYQETRYFGPGTRLLVL.